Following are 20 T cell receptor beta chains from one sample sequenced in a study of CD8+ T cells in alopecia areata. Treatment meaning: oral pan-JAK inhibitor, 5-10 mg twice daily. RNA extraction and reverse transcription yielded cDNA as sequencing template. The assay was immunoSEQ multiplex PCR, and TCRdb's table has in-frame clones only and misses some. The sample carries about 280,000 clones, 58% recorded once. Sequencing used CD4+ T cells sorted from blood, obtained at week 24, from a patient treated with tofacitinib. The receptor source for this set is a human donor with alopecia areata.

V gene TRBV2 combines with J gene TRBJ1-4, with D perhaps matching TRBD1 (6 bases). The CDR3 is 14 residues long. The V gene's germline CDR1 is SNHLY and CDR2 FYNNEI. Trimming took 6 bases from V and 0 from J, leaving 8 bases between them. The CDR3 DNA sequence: TGTGCCAGCAGACCAGGGGCAACTAATGAAAAACTGTTTTTT. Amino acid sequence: CASRPGATNEKLFF.

DNA for the CDR3: TGTGCCACCAGCAGAGCCGGTCCAGGCGGTTATGGCTACACCTTC. It translates to CATSRAGPGGYGYTF. The chain joins TRBV15 to TRBJ1-2; no clear D gene. The CDR3 length is 15 residues. V lost 1 base, J lost 5 bases, and 14 bases lay in between. Germline CDR1 and CDR2: LNHNV and YYDKDF (reference sequence).

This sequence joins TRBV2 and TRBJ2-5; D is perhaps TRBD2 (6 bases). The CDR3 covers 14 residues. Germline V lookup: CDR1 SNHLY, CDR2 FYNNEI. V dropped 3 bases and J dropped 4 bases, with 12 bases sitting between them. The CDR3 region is CASSEGRDGETQYF. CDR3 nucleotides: TGTGCCAGCAGTGAGGGGCGGGACGGAGAGACCCAGTACTTC.

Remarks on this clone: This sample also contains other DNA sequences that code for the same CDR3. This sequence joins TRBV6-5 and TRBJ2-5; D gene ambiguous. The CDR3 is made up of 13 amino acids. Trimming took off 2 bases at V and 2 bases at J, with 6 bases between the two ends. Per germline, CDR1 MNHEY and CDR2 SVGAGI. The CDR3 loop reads CASSYSNQETQYF. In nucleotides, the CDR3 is TGTGCCAGCAGTTACAGCAATCAAGAGACCCAGTACTTC.

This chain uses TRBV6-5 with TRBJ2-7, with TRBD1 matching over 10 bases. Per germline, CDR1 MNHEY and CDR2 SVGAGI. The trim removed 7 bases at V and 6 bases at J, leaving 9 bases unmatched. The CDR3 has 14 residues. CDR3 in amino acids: CASKSGQGFGEQYF. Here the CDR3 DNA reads TGTGCCAGCAAATCGGGACAGGGGTTCGGCGAGCAGTACTTC.

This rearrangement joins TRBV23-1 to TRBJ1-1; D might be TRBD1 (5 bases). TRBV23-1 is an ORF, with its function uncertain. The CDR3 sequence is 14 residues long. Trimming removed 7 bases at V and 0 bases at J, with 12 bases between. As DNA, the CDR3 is TGCGCCAGCACGTTTGGGGGGATGAACACTGAAGCTTTCTTT. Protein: CASTFGGMNTEAFF.

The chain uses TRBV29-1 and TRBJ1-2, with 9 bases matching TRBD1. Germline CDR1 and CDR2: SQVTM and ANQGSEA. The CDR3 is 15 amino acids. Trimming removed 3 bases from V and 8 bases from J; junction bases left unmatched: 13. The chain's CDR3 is CSVDHPTGGVGGYTF. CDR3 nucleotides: TGCAGCGTTGATCATCCGACAGGGGGAGTAGGGGGCTACACCTTC.

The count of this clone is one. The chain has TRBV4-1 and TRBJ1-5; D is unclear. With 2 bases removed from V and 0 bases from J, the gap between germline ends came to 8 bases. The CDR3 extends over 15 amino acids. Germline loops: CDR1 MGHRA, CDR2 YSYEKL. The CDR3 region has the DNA TGCGCCAGCAGCCAATTCCTGAGTAGCAATCAGCCCCAGCATTTT. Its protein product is CASSQFLSSNQPQHF.

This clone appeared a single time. The CDR3: CASRRGTPTNEQFF. CDR3 nucleotides: TGTGCCAGCAGAAGAGGGACTCCAACCAATGAGCAGTTCTTC. The genes are TRBV6-5 and TRBJ2-1; weak D call: TRBD2 (6 bases). This CDR3 spans 14 amino acids. V dropped 6 bases and J dropped 6 bases, with 15 bases sitting between them. The germline CDR1 and CDR2 sequences are MNHEY and SVGAGI.

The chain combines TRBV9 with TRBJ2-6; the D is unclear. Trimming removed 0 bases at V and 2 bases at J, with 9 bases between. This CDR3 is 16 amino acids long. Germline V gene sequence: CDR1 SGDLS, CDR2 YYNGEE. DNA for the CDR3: TGTGCCAGCAGCGTAGACGGGTACGCTGGGGCCAACGTCCTGACTTTC. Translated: CASSVDGYAGANVLTF.

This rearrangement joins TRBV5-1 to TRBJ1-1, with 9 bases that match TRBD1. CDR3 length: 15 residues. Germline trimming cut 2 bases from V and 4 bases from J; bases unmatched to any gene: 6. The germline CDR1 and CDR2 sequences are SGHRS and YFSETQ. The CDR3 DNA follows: TGCGCCAGCAGCTTTACAGGGGGCTCGGGCACTGAAGCTTTCTTT. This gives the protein CASSFTGGSGTEAFF.

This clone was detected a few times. In DNA, the CDR3 is TGTGCCTGGAGTGCGGTTGGGGGCGCGTTCTATGGCTACACCTTC. It specifies CAWSAVGGAFYGYTF. The chain carries TRBV30 and TRBJ1-2, with a tentative D call TRBD1 (6 bases). From germline, CDR1 is GTSNPN and CDR2 SVGIG (reference sequence). V was trimmed by 1 base and J by 4 bases, leaving 16 bases between them. The CDR3 runs to 15 residues.

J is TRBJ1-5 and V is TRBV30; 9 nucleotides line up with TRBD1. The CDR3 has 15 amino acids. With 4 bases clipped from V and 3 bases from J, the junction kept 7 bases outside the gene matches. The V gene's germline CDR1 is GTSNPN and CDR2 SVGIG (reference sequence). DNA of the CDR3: TGTGCCTGGACTACCGGGACAGGGATCAATCAGCCCCAGCATTTT. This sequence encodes CAWTTGTGINQPQHF.

For the CDR3, the DNA is TGTGCCAGCAGTCCGCCGGGACAGGGTGCCGAGCAGTACTTC. Its protein is CASSPPGQGAEQYF. The gene calls are TRBV28 and TRBJ2-7; 9 positions match TRBD1. Per germline, CDR1 MDHEN and CDR2 SYDVKM. This CDR3 spans 14 amino acids. J gave up 6 bases and V 5 bases, and 8 bases lay outside the gene matches.

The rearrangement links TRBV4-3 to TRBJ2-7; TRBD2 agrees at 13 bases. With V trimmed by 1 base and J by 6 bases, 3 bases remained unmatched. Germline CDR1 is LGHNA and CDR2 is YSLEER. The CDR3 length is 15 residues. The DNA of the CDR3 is TGCGCCAGCAGCCAAGGACTAGCGGGGGGCGGCGAGCAGTACTTC. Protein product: CASSQGLAGGGEQYF.

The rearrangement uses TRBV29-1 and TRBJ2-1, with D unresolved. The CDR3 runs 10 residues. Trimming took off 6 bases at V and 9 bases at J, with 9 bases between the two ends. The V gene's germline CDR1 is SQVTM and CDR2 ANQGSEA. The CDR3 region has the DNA TGCAGCGTCAAGCATCGTGAGCAGTTCTTC. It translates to CSVKHREQFF.

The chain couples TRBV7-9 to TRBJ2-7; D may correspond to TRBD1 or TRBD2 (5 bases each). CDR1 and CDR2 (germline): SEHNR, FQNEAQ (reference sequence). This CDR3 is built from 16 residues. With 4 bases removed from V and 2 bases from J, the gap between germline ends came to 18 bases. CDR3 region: CASSSEKGRKTYEQYF. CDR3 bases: TGTGCCAGCAGCTCAGAAAAGGGACGGAAGACCTACGAGCAGTACTTC.

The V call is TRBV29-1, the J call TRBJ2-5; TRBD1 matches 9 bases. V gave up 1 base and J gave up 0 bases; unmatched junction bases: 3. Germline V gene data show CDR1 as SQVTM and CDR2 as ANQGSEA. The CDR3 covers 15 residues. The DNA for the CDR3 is TGCAGCGTTGAAGGGGACAGGGCCGACCAAGAGACCCAGTACTTC. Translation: CSVEGDRADQETQYF.

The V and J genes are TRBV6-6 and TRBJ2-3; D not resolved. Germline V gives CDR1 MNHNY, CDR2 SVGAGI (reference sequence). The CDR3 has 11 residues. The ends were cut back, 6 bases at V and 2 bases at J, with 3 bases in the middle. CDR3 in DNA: TGTGCCAGCAGGAACACAGATACGCAGTATTTT. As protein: CASRNTDTQYF.

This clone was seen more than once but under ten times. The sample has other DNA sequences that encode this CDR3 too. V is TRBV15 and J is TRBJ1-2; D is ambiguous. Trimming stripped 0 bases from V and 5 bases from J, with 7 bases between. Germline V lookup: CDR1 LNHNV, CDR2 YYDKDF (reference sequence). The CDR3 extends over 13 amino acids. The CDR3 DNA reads TGTGCCACCAGCAGAGATATCGGGTATGGCTACACCTTC. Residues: CATSRDIGYGYTF.